This is a list of T cell receptor beta chains from one sample in a study of beta chain features in type 1 diabetes. Using immunoSEQ multiplex PCR, the repertoire was profiled, and TCRdb retains in-frame clones only, with some absent. The sample has 600,000 or so clones; about an eighth are singletons. The sample comprised naive CD4+ T cells from blood. The receptor source for this set is a man aged 25 to 40 with type 1 diabetes. Each CDR3 is given with its conserved first and last residue. Each record gives: clone size, V gene, D gene, J gene, CDR3 DNA, CDR3 protein. The D gene is left open where the match is weak. Rows may omit the clone size; those that give it use once, few, many or a size class.

clone size: -; V gene: TRBV10-1; D gene: TRBD1; J gene: TRBJ1-2; CDR3 DNA: TGCGCCAGCAGCGACGGGACAGCCTATGGCTACACCTTC; CDR3 protein: CASSDGTAYGYTF
clone size: -; V gene: TRBV29-1; D gene: TRBD2; J gene: TRBJ2-2; CDR3 DNA: TGCAGCGTCCTAGGAGGCGGGGGTAACACCGGGGAGCTGTTTTTT; CDR3 protein: CSVLGGGGNTGELFF
clone size: once; V gene: TRBV7-8; D gene: -; J gene: TRBJ2-7; CDR3 DNA: TGTGCCAGCAGCTCTCCGGAATCTAAGGTTGACATCTCCTACGAGCAGTACTTC; CDR3 protein: CASSSPESKVDISYEQYF
clone size: -; V gene: TRBV11-2; D gene: -; J gene: TRBJ2-1; CDR3 DNA: TGTGCCAGCAGCTTCCGTCAGGAGTACAATGAGCAGTTCTTC; CDR3 protein: CASSFRQEYNEQFF
clone size: -; V gene: TRBV19; D gene: TRBD2; J gene: TRBJ2-3; CDR3 DNA: TGTGCCAGTAGACCGCGACTAGCCCGGACAGATACGCAGTATTTT; CDR3 protein: CASRPRLARTDTQYF
clone size: -; V gene: TRBV6-5; D gene: TRBD2; J gene: TRBJ2-3; CDR3 DNA: TGTGCCAGCAGTTTAGCGGGGAGCACAGATACGCAGTATTTT; CDR3 protein: CASSLAGSTDTQYF
clone size: few; V gene: TRBV29-1; D gene: TRBD1; J gene: TRBJ2-7; CDR3 DNA: TGCAGCGTATCCCGGACAGGGGGCTTGTACGAGCAGTACTTC; CDR3 protein: CSVSRTGGLYEQYF
clone size: -; V gene: TRBV11-1; D gene: -; J gene: TRBJ2-7; CDR3 DNA: TGTGCCAGCAGCCCCCGGGCTACCTACGAGCAGTACTTC; CDR3 protein: CASSPRATYEQYF
clone size: -; V gene: TRBV7-9; D gene: TRBD1; J gene: TRBJ2-5; CDR3 DNA: TGTGCCAGCAGCTTAGGACAGGGATCATCGGAAGACCAAGAGACCCAGTACTTC; CDR3 protein: CASSLGQGSSEDQETQYF
clone size: few; V gene: TRBV4-1; D gene: TRBD1; J gene: TRBJ2-6; CDR3 DNA: TGCGCCAGCAGCCATCTGGGGACAGGGGTCTCTGGGGCCAACGTCCTGACTTTC; CDR3 protein: CASSHLGTGVSGANVLTF
clone size: -; V gene: TRBV7-9; D gene: -; J gene: TRBJ2-1; CDR3 DNA: TGTGCCAGCAGCTCACTTACTCACGGACAACCCTTCTTC; CDR3 protein: CASSSLTHGQPFF
clone size: -; V gene: TRBV7-2; D gene: -; J gene: TRBJ1-2; CDR3 DNA: TGTGCCAGCAGCTTAGGCGCAGCTAACTATGGCTACACCTTC; CDR3 protein: CASSLGAANYGYTF
clone size: few; V gene: TRBV20-1; D gene: -; J gene: TRBJ2-7; CDR3 DNA: TGCAGTGCTGGGTTGAGGGACGAGCAGTACTTC; CDR3 protein: CSAGLRDEQYF
clone size: -; V gene: TRBV29-1; D gene: -; J gene: TRBJ1-3; CDR3 DNA: TGCAGCGTCTCAGGGATGTTAAACACCATATATTTT; CDR3 protein: CSVSGMLNTIYF
clone size: few; V gene: TRBV25-1; D gene: -; J gene: TRBJ2-2; CDR3 DNA: TGTGCCAGCAGTCAAAGAGGAGGGCACACCGGGGAGCTGTTTTTT; CDR3 protein: CASSQRGGHTGELFF
clone size: few; V gene: TRBV2; D gene: -; J gene: TRBJ1-5; CDR3 DNA: TGTGCCAGCGGAGGAGGTCAGCCCCAGCATTTT; CDR3 protein: CASGGGQPQHF
clone size: few; V gene: TRBV5-4; D gene: -; J gene: TRBJ2-5; CDR3 DNA: TGTGCCAGCAGCTTGGCGTTGGTGGGGCAGGAGACCCAGTACTTC; CDR3 protein: CASSLALVGQETQYF
clone size: few; V gene: TRBV9; D gene: -; J gene: TRBJ1-4; CDR3 DNA: TGTGCCAGCAGCGTACGGGCGCCCGGGGAAAAACTGTTTTTT; CDR3 protein: CASSVRAPGEKLFF
clone size: few; V gene: TRBV7-3; D gene: TRBD2; J gene: TRBJ2-3; CDR3 DNA: TGTGCCAGCAGCTTACGTCCCCCGGCGGCGGGGGGGTCAGATACGCAGTATTTT; CDR3 protein: CASSLRPPAAGGSDTQYF
clone size: few; V gene: TRBV2; D gene: -; J gene: TRBJ2-7; CDR3 DNA: TGTGCCACAACCGACAGGTTCTTAAGAGCGGAGTACTTC; CDR3 protein: CATTDRFLRAEYF
clone size: -; V gene: TRBV7-8; D gene: -; J gene: TRBJ1-4; CDR3 DNA: TGTGCCAGCAGCCCTTATTGGGGTGAAAAACTGTTTTTT; CDR3 protein: CASSPYWGEKLFF
clone size: few; V gene: TRBV5-6; D gene: -; J gene: TRBJ2-1; CDR3 DNA: TGTGCCAGCAGCTTGGCAGTGACAGACAATGAGCAGTTCTTC; CDR3 protein: CASSLAVTDNEQFF
clone size: few; V gene: TRBV25-1; D gene: -; J gene: TRBJ2-7; CDR3 DNA: TGTGCCAGCAGTGAAGGATTTCAGCCGCAGTACTTC; CDR3 protein: CASSEGFQPQYF
clone size: few; V gene: TRBV6-6; D gene: -; J gene: TRBJ1-2; CDR3 DNA: TGTGCCAGCAGAGACGTACAGAGTAACTATGGCTACACCTTC; CDR3 protein: CASRDVQSNYGYTF
clone size: -; V gene: TRBV6-5; D gene: TRBD1; J gene: TRBJ1-2; CDR3 DNA: TGTGCCAGCAGTCCCGGACAGGGGAGCTATGGCTACACCTTC; CDR3 protein: CASSPGQGSYGYTF
clone size: -; V gene: TRBV18; D gene: -; J gene: TRBJ2-5; CDR3 DNA: TGTGCCAGCTCACCGCAAGGGGGGGCCTGGCAAGAGACCCAGTACTTC; CDR3 protein: CASSPQGGAWQETQYF
clone size: -; V gene: TRBV7-2; D gene: TRBD2; J gene: TRBJ2-2; CDR3 DNA: TGTGCCAGCAGCCTCGGGGGGACCACCGGGGAGCTGTTTTTT; CDR3 protein: CASSLGGTTGELFF
clone size: few; V gene: TRBV28; D gene: -; J gene: TRBJ2-1; CDR3 DNA: TGTGCCAGCAGTGTCTCCTACAATGAGCAGTTCTTC; CDR3 protein: CASSVSYNEQFF
clone size: few; V gene: TRBV20-1; D gene: -; J gene: TRBJ2-7; CDR3 DNA: TGCAGTGCTAGAAACGTCCACGAGCAGTACTTC; CDR3 protein: CSARNVHEQYF
clone size: few; V gene: TRBV7-2; D gene: TRBD1; J gene: TRBJ1-2; CDR3 DNA: TGTGCCAGCAGCTTAGTGGGACAGCCTGGGGGGCTTACGAACTATGGCTACACCTTC; CDR3 protein: CASSLVGQPGGLTNYGYTF
clone size: few; V gene: TRBV10-3; D gene: -; J gene: TRBJ1-2; CDR3 DNA: TGTGCCATCAGTGAGACCGGCAGCTATGGCTACACCTTC; CDR3 protein: CAISETGSYGYTF
clone size: -; V gene: TRBV10-3; D gene: -; J gene: TRBJ2-3; CDR3 DNA: TGTGCCATCAGAAGACAGGGAGGGACAGATACGCAGTATTTT; CDR3 protein: CAIRRQGGTDTQYF
clone size: few; V gene: TRBV5-6; D gene: TRBD1; J gene: TRBJ2-5; CDR3 DNA: TGTGCCAGCAGCGGGGGACAGGCCACCCTAGAGACCCAGTACTTC; CDR3 protein: CASSGGQATLETQYF
clone size: few; V gene: TRBV18; D gene: -; J gene: TRBJ2-4; CDR3 DNA: TGTGCCAGCTCACCACCCACGGGGAACATTCAGTACTTC; CDR3 protein: CASSPPTGNIQYF
clone size: -; V gene: TRBV7-9; D gene: -; J gene: TRBJ1-2; CDR3 DNA: TGTGCCAGCAGCTTAAATGAGGGCGGCTACACCTTC; CDR3 protein: CASSLNEGGYTF
clone size: -; V gene: TRBV30; D gene: -; J gene: TRBJ2-6; CDR3 DNA: TGTGCCTGGAGTGTACCTTCCAGAGCCAACGTCCTGACTTTC; CDR3 protein: CAWSVPSRANVLTF
clone size: -; V gene: TRBV6-6; D gene: TRBD2; J gene: TRBJ2-1; CDR3 DNA: TGTGCCAGCAGGCCGGGACTAGCACGTCAGGGGCAGTTCTTC; CDR3 protein: CASRPGLARQGQFF
clone size: few; V gene: TRBV7-2; D gene: -; J gene: TRBJ1-1; CDR3 DNA: TGTGCCAGCAGCTCTAGTCAACTCACTGAAGCTTTCTTT; CDR3 protein: CASSSSQLTEAFF
clone size: few; V gene: TRBV9; D gene: TRBD1; J gene: TRBJ1-5; CDR3 DNA: TGTGCCAGCAGCGCCGGGACAGGGGTAAATCAGCCCCAGCATTTT; CDR3 protein: CASSAGTGVNQPQHF
clone size: -; V gene: TRBV7-9; D gene: -; J gene: TRBJ2-1; CDR3 DNA: TGTGCCAGCAGCTTCCACGGTGAGCAGTTCTTC; CDR3 protein: CASSFHGEQFF
clone size: few; V gene: TRBV2; D gene: -; J gene: TRBJ2-5; CDR3 DNA: TGTGCCAGCAAGTCCGAGGGGCACGAGACCCAGTACTTC; CDR3 protein: CASKSEGHETQYF
clone size: few; V gene: TRBV6-5; D gene: -; J gene: TRBJ1-2; CDR3 DNA: TGTGCCAGCAGTTACTCGGACGGCCTTGGTGGCTATGGCTACACCTTC; CDR3 protein: CASSYSDGLGGYGYTF
clone size: few; V gene: TRBV5-4; D gene: -; J gene: TRBJ2-5; CDR3 DNA: TGTGCCAGCAGCTTGGGGCGATTACAAGAGACCCAGTACTTC; CDR3 protein: CASSLGRLQETQYF
clone size: -; V gene: TRBV6-5; D gene: TRBD2; J gene: TRBJ2-7; CDR3 DNA: TGTGCCAGCAGTTACGGTGCGGGGGGGATCTACGAGCAGTACTTC; CDR3 protein: CASSYGAGGIYEQYF
clone size: -; V gene: TRBV7-2; D gene: -; J gene: TRBJ2-7; CDR3 DNA: TGTGCCAGCAGCGTAGGGACCTGGAGAAACGAGCAGTACTTC; CDR3 protein: CASSVGTWRNEQYF
clone size: few; V gene: TRBV28; D gene: TRBD1; J gene: TRBJ2-1; CDR3 DNA: TGTGCCAGCAGGGCAGGGGGCACGGTAGATGAGCAGTTCTTC; CDR3 protein: CASRAGGTVDEQFF
clone size: -; V gene: TRBV2; D gene: -; J gene: TRBJ1-2; CDR3 DNA: TGTGCCAGCAGCCCACAGGGTTCTAACTATGGCTACACCTTC; CDR3 protein: CASSPQGSNYGYTF
clone size: few; V gene: TRBV10-3; D gene: -; J gene: TRBJ1-3; CDR3 DNA: TGTGCCATCAGTGAGTCGACAGACGCAGGAAACACCATATATTTT; CDR3 protein: CAISESTDAGNTIYF
clone size: -; V gene: TRBV18; D gene: -; J gene: TRBJ2-7; CDR3 DNA: TGTGCCAGCTCACCCCAGAGCTACGAGCAGTACTTC; CDR3 protein: CASSPQSYEQYF
clone size: few; V gene: TRBV4-2; D gene: -; J gene: TRBJ2-7; CDR3 DNA: TGTGCCAGCAGCCAAGATCGTCAAACCTACGAGCAGTACTTC; CDR3 protein: CASSQDRQTYEQYF
clone size: -; V gene: TRBV4-3; D gene: -; J gene: TRBJ2-7; CDR3 DNA: TGCGCCAGCAGCCAAGTGGTACAGGGAGCCTACGAGCAGTACTTC; CDR3 protein: CASSQVVQGAYEQYF
clone size: -; V gene: TRBV29-1; D gene: TRBD1; J gene: TRBJ2-7; CDR3 DNA: TGCAGCGTGAAGACAGGGAGAGATCGTGGGATGTACGAGCAGTACTTC; CDR3 protein: CSVKTGRDRGMYEQYF
clone size: few; V gene: TRBV4-2; D gene: -; J gene: TRBJ1-5; CDR3 DNA: TGTGCCAGCAGCCCAGGGGCTGTAAGTTCGGGGGCTTGGCAGCCCCAGCATTTT; CDR3 protein: CASSPGAVSSGAWQPQHF
clone size: few; V gene: TRBV7-2; D gene: -; J gene: TRBJ1-3; CDR3 DNA: TGTGCCAGCAGCTCATATCGAAACACCATATATTTT; CDR3 protein: CASSSYRNTIYF
clone size: -; V gene: TRBV9; D gene: -; J gene: TRBJ2-4; CDR3 DNA: TGTGCCAGCAGCGTAGCTACAGGACCGGAAAACATTCAGTACTTC; CDR3 protein: CASSVATGPENIQYF
clone size: -; V gene: TRBV28; D gene: -; J gene: TRBJ2-4; CDR3 DNA: TGTGCCAGCAGTGCACCTGGGGTCGGCAAAAACATTCAGTACTTC; CDR3 protein: CASSAPGVGKNIQYF
clone size: -; V gene: TRBV7-8; D gene: -; J gene: TRBJ2-1; CDR3 DNA: TGTGCCAGCAGCTTAGCTTCATTGCAGGGATCCTACAATGAGCAGTTCTTC; CDR3 protein: CASSLASLQGSYNEQFF
clone size: few; V gene: TRBV5-4; D gene: -; J gene: TRBJ1-2; CDR3 DNA: TGTGCCGCCCGGCGGGGGAAGGGCTACACCTTC; CDR3 protein: CAARRGKGYTF
clone size: -; V gene: TRBV7-9; D gene: -; J gene: TRBJ1-2; CDR3 DNA: TGTGCCAGCAGCTTTCAGGCCTATGGCTACACCTTC; CDR3 protein: CASSFQAYGYTF
clone size: few; V gene: TRBV5-1; D gene: -; J gene: TRBJ2-5; CDR3 DNA: TGCGCCAGCAGCTTGGGGGGAGAAGAGACCCAGTACTTC; CDR3 protein: CASSLGGEETQYF